A single sample gave rise to the 15 T cell receptor beta chains below, sequenced in a study of cytomegalovirus exposure and HLA in healthy donors. 13 Jbeta primers and 60 Vbeta primers were used for the PCR. Data came from immunoSEQ multiplex PCR; TCRdb stores just in-frame clones and leaves some out. The repertoire holds approximately 160,000 clones, with roughly 82% as singletons. Sequenced: PBMCs. All receptors come from a girl between 5 and 17 years old in good health and CMV-seropositive.

The V call is TRBV7-9, the J call TRBJ1-2; 7 positions agree with TRBD1. The V gene end was trimmed by 5 bases and the J gene end by 4 bases; junction bases not matched to a gene: 7. This CDR3 region has 14 residues. Germline V gives CDR1 SEHNR, CDR2 FQNEAQ (reference sequence). The CDR3 sequence: CASSAGQAGYGYTF. The CDR3 DNA reads as TGTGCCAGCAGCGCAGGACAGGCGGGCTATGGCTACACCTTC.

J is TRBJ1-1 and V is TRBV5-6; D gene ambiguous. Per germline, CDR1 SGHDT and CDR2 YYEEEE. The CDR3 is made up of 12 amino acids. Trimming pared 2 bases from V and 8 bases from J, leaving 10 bases between. The CDR3 DNA is TGTGCCAGCAGCTTCCAGTTTGCCGAAGCTTTCTTT. Its protein is CASSFQFAEAFF.

This clone was counted only a few times. The chain couples TRBV5-6 to TRBJ1-5, with a tentative D call TRBD1 (5 bases). Germline assignment: CDR1 SGHDT and CDR2 YYEEEE. With 1 base removed from V and 6 bases from J, the gap between germline ends came to 14 bases. CDR3 length: 15 residues. Here the CDR3 DNA reads TGTGCCAGCAGCTTGTATTTTAGACAGAGTCAGCCCCAGCATTTT. Translation: CASSLYFRQSQPQHF.

This chain joins TRBV29-1 and TRBJ2-7, with D possibly TRBD1 on 6 matching bases. CDR3 length: 11 residues. V was cut by 8 bases and J by 5 bases, with 13 bases left in between. Per the germline V gene, CDR1 is SQVTM and CDR2 is ANQGSEA. In DNA, the CDR3 is TGCAGCCACTCTTGGGGGCACGAGCAGTACTTC. Translated, it gives CSHSWGHEQYF.

The gene calls are TRBV15 and TRBJ2-3; unclear D gene. The CDR3 extends over 11 amino acids. The germline V gene has CDR1 LNHNV and CDR2 YYDKDF (reference sequence). Trimming left V 5 bases short and J 6 bases short, with 6 bases between. The CDR3 DNA reads TGTGCCACCAGCGTCGAGGATACGCAGTATTTT. Residues: CATSVEDTQYF.

The chain uses TRBV4-1 and TRBJ1-3; TRBD1 is a possible D gene (5 bases). The germline gives CDR1 MGHRA, CDR2 YSYEKL. Trimming shortened V by 4 bases and J by 0 bases, and 13 bases separated the two germline ends. This CDR3 has 16 amino acids. CDR3 sequence: CASSRTWGHSGNTIYF. The CDR3 DNA follows: TGCGCCAGCAGCCGGACATGGGGCCACTCTGGAAACACCATATATTTT.

V and J are TRBV10-3 and TRBJ2-3, with 7 bases that match TRBD1. This CDR3 spans 14 amino acids. Germline V lookup: CDR1 ENHRY, CDR2 SYGVKD. J gave up 1 base and V 6 bases, and 4 bases lay outside the gene matches. In DNA, the CDR3 is TGTGCCATCAGGGACAGGTCAGGCACAGATACGCAGTATTTT. The encoded protein is CAIRDRSGTDTQYF.

The gene calls are TRBV28 and TRBJ2-7, with D unclear. The V gene's germline CDR1 is MDHEN and CDR2 SYDVKM. This CDR3 is built from 10 residues. V lost 4 bases to trimming and J lost 6 bases, with 4 bases between them. The CDR3 region has the DNA TGTGCCAGCAGTTCTATCGAGCAGTACTTC. Translated, it gives CASSSIEQYF.

This chain joins TRBV27 and TRBJ1-1, with D uncertain. The germline CDR1 and CDR2 sequences are MNHEY and SMNVEV (reference sequence). V lost 1 base, J lost 0 bases, and 9 bases lay in between. The CDR3 is made up of 15 amino acids. The CDR3 nucleotides are TGTGCCAGCAGTTTATATGGCAGTTTGAACACTGAAGCTTTCTTT. It yields the protein CASSLYGSLNTEAFF.

V usage is TRBV27 and J usage is TRBJ2-3; tentatively, D is TRBD2 (7 bases). Germline CDR1 is MNHEY and CDR2 is SMNVEV (reference sequence). V was pared by 3 bases and J by 3 bases, with 13 bases between. The CDR3 has 15 residues. DNA for the CDR3: TGTGCCAGCAGTTTTCGGGGGGCCCCGACAGATACGCAGTATTTT. Protein sequence: CASSFRGAPTDTQYF.

This clone was picked up one time. The chain carries TRBV6-1 and TRBJ2-5; 11 nucleotides align to TRBD2. This CDR3 comprises 15 residues. Germline CDR1 reads MNHNS; CDR2 reads SASEGT. The trim removed 3 bases at V and 5 bases at J, leaving 5 bases unmatched. CDR3 loop: CASSESSGGAETQYF. The CDR3 DNA sequence: TGTGCCAGCAGTGAGAGTAGCGGGGGGGCCGAGACCCAGTACTTC.

The V and J genes are TRBV11-3 and TRBJ1-5; the match to TRBD1 covers 10 bases. Germline CDR1 reads SGHNT; CDR2 reads YENEEA. The V gene end was trimmed by 5 bases and the J gene end by 0 bases; junction bases not matched to a gene: 16. The CDR3 runs 20 residues. The CDR3 DNA is TGTGCCAGCAGCCGAGTCCGGGACAGGGGCGAACTCGATAGCAATCAGCCCCAGCATTTT. It encodes CASSRVRDRGELDSNQPQHF. Supplemented by reference TRBV11-3 and TRBJ1-5, the full variable domain reads EAGVVQSPRYKIIEKKQPVAFWCNPISGHNTLYWYLQNLGQGPELLIRYENEEAVDDSQLPKDRFSAERLKGVDSTLKIQPAELGDSAVYLCASSRVRDRGELDSNQPQHFGDGTRLSIL.

The chain uses TRBV6-5 and TRBJ1-2, with D unresolved. Trimming removed 6 bases at V and 2 bases at J, with 10 bases between. The germline V gene encodes CDR1 MNHEY and CDR2 SVGAGI. CDR3 length: 13 residues. The CDR3 here is CASRSRENYGYTF. The CDR3 DNA sequence: TGTGCCAGCAGATCCCGGGAAAACTATGGCTACACCTTC.

The rearrangement uses TRBV2 and TRBJ1-3, with 7 bases aligning to TRBD1. Germline V CDR1 and CDR2: SNHLY, FYNNEI. This CDR3 is 13 amino acids long. V trimming: 4 bases; J trimming: 4 bases; junction bases outside the gene matches: 1. Written as DNA, the CDR3 is TGTGCCAGCAGTGTGGACAGGGGAAACACCATATATTTT. Translation: CASSVDRGNTIYF.

CDR3 DNA: TGTGCCATCAGTGCCAAGCCCTCAAACAATGAGCAGTTCTTC. It specifies CAISAKPSNNEQFF. The genes are TRBV10-3 and TRBJ2-1; D not certain. The CDR3 sequence is 14 residues long. V lost 4 bases, J lost 5 bases, and 12 bases lay in between. Germline V gene data show CDR1 as ENHRY and CDR2 as SYGVKD.